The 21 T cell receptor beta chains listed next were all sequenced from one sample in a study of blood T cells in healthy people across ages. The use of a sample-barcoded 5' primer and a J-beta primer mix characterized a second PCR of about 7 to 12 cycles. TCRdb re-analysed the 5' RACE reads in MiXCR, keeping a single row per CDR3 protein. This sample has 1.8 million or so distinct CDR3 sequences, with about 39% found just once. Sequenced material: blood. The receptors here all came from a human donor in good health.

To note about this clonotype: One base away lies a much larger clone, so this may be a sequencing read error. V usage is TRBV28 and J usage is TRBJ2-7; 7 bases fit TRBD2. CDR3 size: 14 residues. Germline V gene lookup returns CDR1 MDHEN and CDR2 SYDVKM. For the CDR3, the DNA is TGTGTCAGCAATTCTAATGGGGGGGTAGACGAGCAGTACTTC. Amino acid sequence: CVSNSNGGVDEQYF. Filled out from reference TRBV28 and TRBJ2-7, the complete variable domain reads DVKVTQSSRYLVKRTGEKVFLECVQDMDHENMFWYRQDPGLGLRLIYFSYDVKMKEKGDIPEGYSVSREKKERFSLILESASTNQTSMYLCVSNSNGGVDEQYFGPGTRLTVT.

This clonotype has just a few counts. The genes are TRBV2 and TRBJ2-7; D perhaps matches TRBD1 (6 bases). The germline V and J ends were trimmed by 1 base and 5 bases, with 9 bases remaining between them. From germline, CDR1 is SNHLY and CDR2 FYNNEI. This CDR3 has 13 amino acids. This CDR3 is CASSEGQVHEQYF. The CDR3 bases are TGTGCCAGCAGTGAAGGACAGGTCCACGAGCAGTACTTC.

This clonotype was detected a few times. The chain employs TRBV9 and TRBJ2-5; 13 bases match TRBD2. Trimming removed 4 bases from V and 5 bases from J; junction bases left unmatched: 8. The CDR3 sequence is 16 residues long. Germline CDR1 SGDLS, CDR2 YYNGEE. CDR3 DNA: TGTGCCAGCAGCCCCACTAGCGGGGGGGCGACCGAGACCCAGTACTTC. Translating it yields CASSPTSGGATETQYF.

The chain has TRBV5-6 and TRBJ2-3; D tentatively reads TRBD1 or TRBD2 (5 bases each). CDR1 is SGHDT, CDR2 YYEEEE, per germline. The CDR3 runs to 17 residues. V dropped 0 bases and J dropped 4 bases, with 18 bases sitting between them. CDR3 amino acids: CASSLERGLLPPDTQYF. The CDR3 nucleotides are TGTGCCAGCAGCTTGGAGAGGGGTCTCCTCCCTCCAGATACGCAGTATTTT.

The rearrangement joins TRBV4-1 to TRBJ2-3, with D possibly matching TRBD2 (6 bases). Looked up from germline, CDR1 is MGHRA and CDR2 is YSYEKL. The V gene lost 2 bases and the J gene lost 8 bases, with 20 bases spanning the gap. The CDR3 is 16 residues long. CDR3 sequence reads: CASSQQASVRVGTQYF. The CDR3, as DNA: TGCGCCAGCAGCCAACAGGCTAGCGTGCGTGTAGGTACGCAGTATTTT.

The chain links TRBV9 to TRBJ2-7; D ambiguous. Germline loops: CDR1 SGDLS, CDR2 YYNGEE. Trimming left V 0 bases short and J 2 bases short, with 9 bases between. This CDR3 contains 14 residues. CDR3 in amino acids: CASSVGGNPYEQYF. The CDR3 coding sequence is TGTGCCAGCAGCGTAGGGGGAAATCCCTACGAGCAGTACTTC.

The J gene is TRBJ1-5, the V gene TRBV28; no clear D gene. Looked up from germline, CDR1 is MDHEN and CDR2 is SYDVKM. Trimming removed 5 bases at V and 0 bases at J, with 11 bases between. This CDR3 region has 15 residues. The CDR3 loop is CASSRQIYSNQPQHF. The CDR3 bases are TGTGCCAGCAGTCGCCAAATTTATAGCAATCAGCCCCAGCATTTT.

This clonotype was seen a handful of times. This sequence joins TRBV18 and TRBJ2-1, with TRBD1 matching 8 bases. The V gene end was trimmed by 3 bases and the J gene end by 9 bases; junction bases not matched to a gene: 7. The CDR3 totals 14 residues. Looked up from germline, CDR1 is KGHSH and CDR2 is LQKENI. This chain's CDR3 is CASSPPDRVVEQFF. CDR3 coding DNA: TGTGCCAGCTCACCTCCGGACAGGGTCGTTGAGCAGTTCTTC.

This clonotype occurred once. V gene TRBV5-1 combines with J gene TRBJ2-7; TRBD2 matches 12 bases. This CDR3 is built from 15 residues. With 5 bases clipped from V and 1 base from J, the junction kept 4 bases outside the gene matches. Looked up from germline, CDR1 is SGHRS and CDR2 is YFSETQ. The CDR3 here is CASRTTSGGSYEQYF. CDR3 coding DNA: TGCGCCAGCAGAACCACTAGCGGGGGGTCCTACGAGCAGTACTTC.

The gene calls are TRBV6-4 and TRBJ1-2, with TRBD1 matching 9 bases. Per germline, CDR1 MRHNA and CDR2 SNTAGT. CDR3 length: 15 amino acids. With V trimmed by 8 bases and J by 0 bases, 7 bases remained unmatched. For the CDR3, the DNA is TGTGCCAGCGCTCCGGGACAGGGACCTAACTATGGCTACACCTTC. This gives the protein CASAPGQGPNYGYTF.

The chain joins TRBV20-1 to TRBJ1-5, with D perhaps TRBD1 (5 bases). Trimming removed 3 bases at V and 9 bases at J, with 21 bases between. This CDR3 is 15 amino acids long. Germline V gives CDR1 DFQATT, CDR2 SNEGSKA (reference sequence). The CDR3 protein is CSASWEGRGYSPQHF. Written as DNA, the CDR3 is TGCAGTGCTAGTTGGGAGGGACGAGGCTATTCGCCCCAGCATTTT.

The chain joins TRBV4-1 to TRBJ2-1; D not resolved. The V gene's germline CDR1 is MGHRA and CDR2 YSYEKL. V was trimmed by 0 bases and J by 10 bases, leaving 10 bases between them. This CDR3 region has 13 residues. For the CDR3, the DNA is TGCGCCAGCAGCCAAGAGGTCCCGGAGGAGCAGTTCTTC. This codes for CASSQEVPEEQFF.

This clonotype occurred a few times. The CDR3 bases are TGCAGCGTCATCACCATCCGACAGGGTGATCAGGTGTTCTTC. Encoded protein: CSVITIRQGDQVFF. V usage is TRBV29-1 and J usage is TRBJ2-1; the match to TRBD1 covers 7 bases. The CDR3 runs to 14 residues. V shed 6 bases, J shed 15 bases, and the junction held 20 bases outside the gene matches. CDR1 is SQVTM, CDR2 ANQGSEA, per germline.

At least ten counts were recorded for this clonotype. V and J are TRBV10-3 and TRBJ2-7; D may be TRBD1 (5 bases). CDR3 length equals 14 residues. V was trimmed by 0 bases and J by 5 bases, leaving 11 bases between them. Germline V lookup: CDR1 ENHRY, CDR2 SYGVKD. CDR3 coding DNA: TGTGCCATCAGTGAGTCTTTACAGGTGAACGAGCAGTACTTC. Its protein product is CAISESLQVNEQYF.

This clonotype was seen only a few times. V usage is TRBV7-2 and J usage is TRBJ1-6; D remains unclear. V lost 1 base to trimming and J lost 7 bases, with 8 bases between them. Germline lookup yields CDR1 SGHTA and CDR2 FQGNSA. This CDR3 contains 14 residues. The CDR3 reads CASSLGVWNSPLHF. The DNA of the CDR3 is TGTGCCAGCAGCTTAGGGGTTTGGAATTCACCCCTCCACTTT.

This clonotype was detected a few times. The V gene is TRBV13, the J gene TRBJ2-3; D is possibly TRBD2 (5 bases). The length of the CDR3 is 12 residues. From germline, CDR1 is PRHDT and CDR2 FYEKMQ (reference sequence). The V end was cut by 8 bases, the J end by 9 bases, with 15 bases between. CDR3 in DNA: TGTGCCAGCCCCTACCCCCGGGGAACGCAGTATTTT. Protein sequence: CASPYPRGTQYF.

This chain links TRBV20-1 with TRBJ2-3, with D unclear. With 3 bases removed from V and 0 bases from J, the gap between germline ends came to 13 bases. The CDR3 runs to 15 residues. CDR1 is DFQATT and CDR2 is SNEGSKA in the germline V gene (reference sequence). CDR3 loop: CSARSRAPSTDTQYF. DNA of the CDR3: TGCAGTGCTAGGTCCCGTGCTCCTAGCACAGATACGCAGTATTTT.

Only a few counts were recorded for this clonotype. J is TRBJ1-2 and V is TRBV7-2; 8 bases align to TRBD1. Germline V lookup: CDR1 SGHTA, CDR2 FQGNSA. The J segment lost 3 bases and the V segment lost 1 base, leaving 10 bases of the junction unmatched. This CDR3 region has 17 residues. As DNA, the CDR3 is TGTGCCAGCAGCTTAGGTTGGCGGACAGGGCGGGACTATGGCTACACCTTC. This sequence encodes CASSLGWRTGRDYGYTF.

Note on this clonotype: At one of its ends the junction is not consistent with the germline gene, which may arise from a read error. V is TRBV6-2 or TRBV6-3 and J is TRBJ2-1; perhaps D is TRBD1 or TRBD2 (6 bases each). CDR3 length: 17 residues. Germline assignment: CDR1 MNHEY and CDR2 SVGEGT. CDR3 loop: CVSIGRSSGGRYNEQFF. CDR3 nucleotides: TGTGTCAGCATTGGGCGATCGTCCGGGGGCAGGTACAATGAGCAGTTCTTC.

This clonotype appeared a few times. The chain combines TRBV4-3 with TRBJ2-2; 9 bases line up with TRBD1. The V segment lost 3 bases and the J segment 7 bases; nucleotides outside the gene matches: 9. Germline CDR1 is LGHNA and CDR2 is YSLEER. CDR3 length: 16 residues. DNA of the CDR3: TGCGCCAGCAGCCAGACGACGGGACAGGGACACGGGGAGCTGTTTTTT. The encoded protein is CASSQTTGQGHGELFF.

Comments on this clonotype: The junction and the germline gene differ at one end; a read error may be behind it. The CDR3 protein is CVSSFYRTGFGANVLTF. CDR3 bases: TGTGTCAGCAGCTTTTATAGGACAGGGTTCGGGGCCAACGTCCTGACTTTC. The V gene is TRBV7-9, the J gene TRBJ2-6; TRBD1 matches at 8 bases. The CDR3 covers 17 residues. Germline V gene lookup returns CDR1 SEHNR and CDR2 FQNEAQ (reference sequence).